This is a list of T cell receptor beta chains from one sample in a study of blood T cell repertoires in COVID-19. Method: immunoSEQ multiplex PCR; TCRdb's copy keeps in-frame clones and lacks some. Among a few hundred thousand clones listed, roughly 90% were seen once. What was sequenced was peripheral blood. These receptor sequences come from a man between 18 and 35 years old who had recovered from COVID-19. Both conserved end residues are part of each CDR3. Fields, in order: CDR3 DNA, CDR3 protein, V gene, clone size, J gene, D gene. D genes are given only for firm matches. Expanded clones are given a class, and other clones once, few, many or no size at all.

DNA: TGTGCCAGCAGCACCCGGACAGGGAAGGGCACAGATACGCAGTATTTT
CDR3: CASSTRTGKGTDTQYF
V: TRBV13
size: -
J: TRBJ2-3
D: TRBD1

DNA: TGCGCCAGCAGCCAAGATGGGACAGTCTCCTACGAGCAGTACTTC
CDR3: CASSQDGTVSYEQYF
V: TRBV4-1
size: -
J: TRBJ2-7
D: TRBD1

DNA: TGTGCCAGTAGAGGGACTCAGGGTGGGGTTGAGCAGTACTTC
CDR3: CASRGTQGGVEQYF
V: TRBV6-5
size: -
J: TRBJ2-7
D: -

DNA: TGTGCCAGCAGCCCAGGGGCTGGAAACACCATATATTTT
CDR3: CASSPGAGNTIYF
V: TRBV9
size: -
J: TRBJ1-3
D: -

DNA: TGTGCCAGCAGCTTAGGAGGACTCTATGGCTACACCTTC
CDR3: CASSLGGLYGYTF
V: TRBV7-2
size: -
J: TRBJ1-2
D: -

DNA: TGCGCCAGCAGCCCGCAGGGGGCTGGAAACACCATATATTTT
CDR3: CASSPQGAGNTIYF
V: TRBV5-1
size: -
J: TRBJ1-3
D: TRBD1

DNA: TGCGCCAGCAGCCCGGCGGGACAGTACTATGGCTACACCTTC
CDR3: CASSPAGQYYGYTF
V: TRBV5-1
size: few
J: TRBJ1-2
D: TRBD1

DNA: TGTGCCAGCAGGAAACGGGCGGGGATGGGGACTGAAGCTTTCTTT
CDR3: CASRKRAGMGTEAFF
V: TRBV6-5
size: once
J: TRBJ1-1
D: -

DNA: TGTGCCCAGGATGGGGAGGGGCCGGAAAAGTATTTT
CDR3: CAQDGEGPEKYF
V: TRBV30
size: -
J: TRBJ2-3
D: TRBD2

DNA: TGTGCCAGCAGCTTCTCCGGGACAGGGGGCTACGAGCAGTACTTC
CDR3: CASSFSGTGGYEQYF
V: TRBV7-3
size: -
J: TRBJ2-7
D: TRBD1

DNA: TGTGCCAGCAGCCGGGACAGGGTCCAAGAGACCCAGTACTTC
CDR3: CASSRDRVQETQYF
V: TRBV7-6
size: -
J: TRBJ2-5
D: TRBD1

DNA: TGTGCCAGCAGTGGTACTAACTACAATGAGCAGTTCTTC
CDR3: CASSGTNYNEQFF
V: TRBV27
size: -
J: TRBJ2-1
D: -

DNA: TGCGCCAGCAGCTTTCAATCCCCCGGGACAGACAATGAGCAGTTCTTC
CDR3: CASSFQSPGTDNEQFF
V: TRBV5-1
size: -
J: TRBJ2-1
D: TRBD1

DNA: TGTGCCACCAGTGACCCCTCGGACAGGTACAATGAGCAGTTCTTC
CDR3: CATSDPSDRYNEQFF
V: TRBV24-1
size: -
J: TRBJ2-1
D: TRBD1

DNA: TGCGCCAGCAGCCAAGATGTAGTCCTCATGGTTAACTATGGCTACACCTTC
CDR3: CASSQDVVLMVNYGYTF
V: TRBV4-3
size: -
J: TRBJ1-2
D: -

DNA: TGTGCCAGCAGTGAATACGGGAAGGACTACGAGCAGTACTTC
CDR3: CASSEYGKDYEQYF
V: TRBV6-1
size: -
J: TRBJ2-7
D: -

DNA: TGCGCCAGCAGCCAACTACAGGGGGCGCGACGTGGCTACACCTTC
CDR3: CASSQLQGARRGYTF
V: TRBV4-1
size: few
J: TRBJ1-2
D: TRBD1

DNA: TGCGCCAGCAGCCAAGATCTTAAGGAGAACTATGGCTACACCTTC
CDR3: CASSQDLKENYGYTF
V: TRBV4-3
size: -
J: TRBJ1-2
D: -

DNA: TGCGCCAGCAGCTTCGGGGAGGTCACAGATACGCAGTATTTT
CDR3: CASSFGEVTDTQYF
V: TRBV5-1
size: -
J: TRBJ2-3
D: -

DNA: TGCGCCAGCAGTCCGGGGACTAGCCGCAATGAGCAGTTCTTC
CDR3: CASSPGTSRNEQFF
V: TRBV10-1
size: -
J: TRBJ2-1
D: TRBD2

DNA: TGTGCCAGCAGTCAGGACGGGGGTCGGGAGACCCAGTACTTC
CDR3: CASSQDGGRETQYF
V: TRBV5-6
size: -
J: TRBJ2-5
D: -

DNA: TGTGCCACCAGCAGAGTGGAGGGGGGACAGCAAAAACTGTTTTTT
CDR3: CATSRVEGGQQKLFF
V: TRBV15
size: -
J: TRBJ1-4
D: TRBD1

DNA: TGTGCCAGTCGTAAGGGACAGTTCCCCTACAATGAGCAGTTCTTC
CDR3: CASRKGQFPYNEQFF
V: TRBV19
size: once
J: TRBJ2-1
D: TRBD1

DNA: TGTGCCACCAGTGACTCGAGGACAGGGGAAAATGAGCAGTTCTTC
CDR3: CATSDSRTGENEQFF
V: TRBV24-1
size: -
J: TRBJ2-1
D: TRBD1

DNA: TGTGCCAGCTCACCACCAGGGGCGTCCTACAATGAGCAGTTCTTC
CDR3: CASSPPGASYNEQFF
V: TRBV18
size: -
J: TRBJ2-1
D: -

DNA: TGTGCCAGTACCCTCCCGCCAGGGACTGAAGCTTTCTTT
CDR3: CASTLPPGTEAFF
V: TRBV19
size: -
J: TRBJ1-1
D: -

DNA: TGTGCCAGCAGTGATTTGACAGGGCACTATGGCTACACCTTC
CDR3: CASSDLTGHYGYTF
V: TRBV6-1
size: -
J: TRBJ1-2
D: TRBD1

DNA: TGTGCAAGTCGCTCCGCCGCCGGGACAAAGCGGAATGGCTACACCTTC
CDR3: CASRSAAGTKRNGYTF
V: TRBV12-2
size: -
J: TRBJ1-2
D: -

DNA: TGTGCCAGCAGCCCGGGACGGACAGACCTTTACGAGCAGTACTTC
CDR3: CASSPGRTDLYEQYF
V: TRBV7-9
size: -
J: TRBJ2-7
D: -

DNA: TGTGCCAGCAGCTCCCCCCCGGCCTACGAGCAGTACTTC
CDR3: CASSSPPAYEQYF
V: TRBV11-2
size: -
J: TRBJ2-7
D: -

DNA: TGCGCCGGCAAGGGGAATCAGCCCCAGCATTTT
CDR3: CAGKGNQPQHF
V: TRBV10-1
size: -
J: TRBJ1-5
D: -

DNA: TGCGCCAGCAGCTTGGCCGTGAGACAGTCAAGGTCTGAAGCTTTCTTT
CDR3: CASSLAVRQSRSEAFF
V: TRBV5-1
size: -
J: TRBJ1-1
D: -

DNA: TGTGCCAGCAGCTTAGACGGGGGGAACACTGAAGCTTTCTTT
CDR3: CASSLDGGNTEAFF
V: TRBV7-3
size: -
J: TRBJ1-1
D: -

DNA: TGTGCCAGCAGCGGAAGAGCGTTCACAGATACGCAGTATTTT
CDR3: CASSGRAFTDTQYF
V: TRBV9
size: -
J: TRBJ2-3
D: -

DNA: TGTGCCAGCAGTTACTTAACAGGGAATCAGCCCCAGCATTTT
CDR3: CASSYLTGNQPQHF
V: TRBV6-2/TRBV6-3
size: -
J: TRBJ1-5
D: -

DNA: TGCGCCAGCAGCTTGGATCCGAACGGGGTGTTTGAGACCCAGTACTTC
CDR3: CASSLDPNGVFETQYF
V: TRBV5-1
size: -
J: TRBJ2-5
D: -

DNA: TGCAGCGTTGATAGGGGGGGGGTAACTGAAGCTTTCTTT
CDR3: CSVDRGGVTEAFF
V: TRBV29-1
size: -
J: TRBJ1-1
D: -

DNA: TGTGCCAGCAGCTTAAGGGACAGTTACACAGATACGCAGTATTTT
CDR3: CASSLRDSYTDTQYF
V: TRBV7-9
size: -
J: TRBJ2-3
D: TRBD1

DNA: TGTGCCAGCAGGGGGGCAGCGGGGTTCACAGATACGCAGTATTTT
CDR3: CASRGAAGFTDTQYF
V: TRBV6-5
size: -
J: TRBJ2-3
D: -

DNA: TGTGCCAGCAGCCTGGGGGCACCCTCCAACACTGAAGCTTTCTTT
CDR3: CASSLGAPSNTEAFF
V: TRBV9
size: -
J: TRBJ1-1
D: -

DNA: TGTGCCAGCAGCTTGACCGAGAGGGGGCGCGGGGAGCTGTTTTTT
CDR3: CASSLTERGRGELFF
V: TRBV7-9
size: few
J: TRBJ2-2
D: TRBD1

DNA: TGTGCCAGCTCACCAGGGACTCAAAATATCTACGAGCAGTACTTC
CDR3: CASSPGTQNIYEQYF
V: TRBV18
size: -
J: TRBJ2-7
D: -

DNA: TGTGCCAGCAGTTACCGCGGACAGGGGGACACCGGGGAGCTGTTTTTT
CDR3: CASSYRGQGDTGELFF
V: TRBV6-5
size: -
J: TRBJ2-2
D: TRBD1

DNA: TGCAGCGTTGGGGACTTTAGCAATCAGCCCCAGCATTTT
CDR3: CSVGDFSNQPQHF
V: TRBV29-1
size: -
J: TRBJ1-5
D: -

DNA: TGTGCCAGCAGCTTAGGGGCAGGGGCAGGCGCCTACGAGCAGTACTTC
CDR3: CASSLGAGAGAYEQYF
V: TRBV7-9
size: once
J: TRBJ2-7
D: -

DNA: TGTGCCAGTAGTATTCGGGGGGGCCCGAATGAGCAGTTCTTC
CDR3: CASSIRGGPNEQFF
V: TRBV19
size: -
J: TRBJ2-1
D: TRBD2

DNA: TGTGCCAGCAGCTCCCACGTAGGGGGCGAGCAGTTCTTC
CDR3: CASSSHVGGEQFF
V: TRBV7-6
size: -
J: TRBJ2-1
D: TRBD1

DNA: TGCGCCAGCAGCCAAGAGGCAGGGGGATCCTACGAGCAGTACTTC
CDR3: CASSQEAGGSYEQYF
V: TRBV4-1
size: -
J: TRBJ2-7
D: TRBD1

DNA: TGTGCCACCAGCAGATCCGAGGGACGGGGGGGGTACAATGAGCAGTTCTTC
CDR3: CATSRSEGRGGYNEQFF
V: TRBV15
size: -
J: TRBJ2-1
D: TRBD2

DNA: TGTGCCAGCAGCCCCGGGACATCGCTAAGCAATCAGCCCCAGCATTTT
CDR3: CASSPGTSLSNQPQHF
V: TRBV5-5
size: once
J: TRBJ1-5
D: -

DNA: TGCGCCAGCAGCCAAGTAAGCTCAGGGATCAATCAGCCCCAGCATTTT
CDR3: CASSQVSSGINQPQHF
V: TRBV4-1
size: -
J: TRBJ1-5
D: -

DNA: TGTGCCAGTAGTATGCGACAGGGCTCCTACGAGCAGTACTTC
CDR3: CASSMRQGSYEQYF
V: TRBV19
size: -
J: TRBJ2-7
D: TRBD1

DNA: TGTGCCAGCTCACCACCGGACAGCCTCAATTCACCCCTCCACTTT
CDR3: CASSPPDSLNSPLHF
V: TRBV18
size: -
J: TRBJ1-6
D: -

DNA: TGTGCCAGCAGCACAAGCTACGAGCAGTACTTC
CDR3: CASSTSYEQYF
V: TRBV7-2
size: -
J: TRBJ2-7
D: -

DNA: TGCGCCAGCAGCCAAGTTGGGGGGAATGAGCAGTTCTTC
CDR3: CASSQVGGNEQFF
V: TRBV4-3
size: -
J: TRBJ2-1
D: -

DNA: TGTGCCAGCTCACCACCGAGTGCGGGGGTACTGAGAGATACGCAGTATTTT
CDR3: CASSPPSAGVLRDTQYF
V: TRBV18
size: -
J: TRBJ2-3
D: TRBD2

DNA: TGTGCCAGCTCACCCTCGACAGGGGCCTACGAGCAGTACTTC
CDR3: CASSPSTGAYEQYF
V: TRBV18
size: -
J: TRBJ2-7
D: TRBD1

DNA: TGCGCCAGCAGCTGGGACAGGGGCCCCTACGAGCAGTACTTC
CDR3: CASSWDRGPYEQYF
V: TRBV5-1
size: -
J: TRBJ2-7
D: TRBD1

DNA: TGTGCCAGCAGTTACTCGACGCGGGGGGGCTCCTACGAGCAGTACTTC
CDR3: CASSYSTRGGSYEQYF
V: TRBV6-2/TRBV6-3
size: -
J: TRBJ2-7
D: TRBD2

DNA: TGTGCCAGCAGTTTATCAGGGGTGGATGAAAAACTGTTTTTT
CDR3: CASSLSGVDEKLFF
V: TRBV27
size: -
J: TRBJ1-4
D: -